Shown below are 21 T cell receptor beta chains from a single sample sequenced in a study of OX40 agonist ivuxolimab in advanced cancers. Measured with immunoSEQ multiplex PCR; TCRdb has only the in-frame clones, and not every one. This repertoire shows about 90,000 clones, about 90% found once; its top ten account for more than 0.15%. The input for sequencing was CD4+ or CD8+ T cells sorted from blood, taken in a trial of the OX40 agonist ivuxolimab. The receptors come from an adult with an advanced solid tumor such as melanoma, head and neck, liver or kidney cancer.

The V and J genes are TRBV14 and TRBJ2-7, with unresolved D. The germline V and J ends were trimmed by 1 base and 11 bases, with 12 bases remaining between them. The CDR3 length is 12 residues. Germline assignment: CDR1 SGHDN and CDR2 FVKESK. This CDR3 is CASSQARWGKYF. The CDR3 nucleotides read TGTGCCAGCAGCCAAGCAAGGTGGGGAAAGTACTTC.

This clone came up once. The chain employs TRBV5-1 and TRBJ2-7, with D perhaps TRBD1 (7 bases). CDR3 length equals 12 residues. V gave up 4 bases and J gave up 6 bases, with 11 bases separating them. Germline lookup yields CDR1 SGHRS and CDR2 YFSETQ. The CDR3 DNA reads as TGCGCCAGCAGCCCTCAGGGGGGCGAGCAGTACTTC. Translated: CASSPQGGEQYF.

The J gene is TRBJ2-4, the V gene TRBV5-6; 7 bases agree with TRBD2. CDR3 length: 18 amino acids. V shed 1 base and J 0 bases; nucleotides not matched to a gene: 10. Germline V gene sequence: CDR1 SGHDT, CDR2 YYEEEE. CDR3 sequence (DNA): TGTGCCAGCAGCTTGAACACTGGCGGGAGAATAGCCAAAAACATTCAGTACTTC. As protein: CASSLNTGGRIAKNIQYF. The full variable domain, rest sourced from reference TRBV5-6 and TRBJ2-4, is DAGVTQSPTHLIKTRGQQVTLRCSPKSGHDTVSWYQQALGQGPQFIFQYYEEEERQRGNFPDRFSGHQFPNYSSELNVNALLLGDSALYLCASSLNTGGRIAKNIQYFGAGTRLSVL.

The rearrangement links TRBV28 to TRBJ2-7, with D possibly being TRBD2 (6 bases). CDR1 is MDHEN and CDR2 is SYDVKM in the germline V gene. This CDR3 has 13 residues. V was trimmed by 11 bases and J by 3 bases, leaving 17 bases between them. For the CDR3, the DNA is TGTGCCGTGGAGGGCGGCGGGAACTACGAGCAGTACTTC. Encoded protein: CAVEGGGNYEQYF.

The chain links TRBV5-1 to TRBJ2-5, with TRBD1 matching 7 bases. The CDR3 runs 15 residues. The germline CDR1 and CDR2 sequences are SGHRS and YFSETQ. V shed 2 bases, J shed 4 bases, and the junction held 8 bases outside the gene matches. The CDR3 DNA reads as TGCGCCAGCAGCTTAACGCCGGGACAGACAGAGACCCAGTACTTC. It encodes CASSLTPGQTETQYF.

The CDR3, as DNA: TGTGCCAGCAGCTTATTTACTTCATTGAACACTGAAGCTTTCTTT. It translates to CASSLFTSLNTEAFF. This chain links TRBV7-2 with TRBJ1-1, with unresolved D. This CDR3 contains 15 residues. Trimming shortened V by 2 bases and J by 0 bases, and 10 bases separated the two germline ends. Germline lookup yields CDR1 SGHTA and CDR2 FQGNSA.

This rearrangement joins TRBV5-6 to TRBJ2-7, with a tentative D call TRBD1 (6 bases). This CDR3 spans 13 amino acids. In germline, CDR1 is SGHDT, CDR2 YYEEEE. Deletions cut 0 bases from V and 2 bases from J, with 6 bases between. The CDR3 DNA sequence: TGTGCCAGCAGCTTGGACAGGGCCTACGAGCAGTACTTC. Amino acids: CASSLDRAYEQYF.

The J gene is TRBJ2-1, the V gene TRBV19, with TRBD2 matching over 8 bases. From germline, CDR1 is LNHDA and CDR2 SQIVND (reference sequence). The CDR3 is 15 residues long. V gave up 4 bases and J gave up 5 bases; unmatched junction bases: 7. The CDR3 region has the DNA TGTGCCAGTAGTAGATATACTAGCGGACACAATGAGCAGTTCTTC. It encodes CASSRYTSGHNEQFF. Supplemented by reference TRBV19 and TRBJ2-1, the full variable domain reads DGGITQSPKYLFRKEGQNVTLSCEQNLNHDAMYWYRQDPGQGLRLIYYSQIVNDFQKGDIAEGYSVSREKKESFPLTVTSAQKNPTAFYLCASSRYTSGHNEQFFGPGTRLTVL.

The CDR3 bases are TGTGCCAGCAGCCCGTTACAGGGGGTGGTTAGCGAGCAGTACTTC. It yields the protein CASSPLQGVVSEQYF. This chain connects TRBV5-4 to TRBJ2-7; 8 bases are shared with TRBD1. The CDR3 extends over 15 amino acids. V shed 4 bases and J 6 bases; nucleotides not matched to a gene: 12. Per germline, CDR1 SGHNT and CDR2 YYREEE (reference sequence).

This clone has just a few counts. J is TRBJ1-1 and V is TRBV29-1; unclear D gene. CDR3 length equals 12 residues. V lost 2 bases, J lost 7 bases, and 11 bases lay in between. CDR1 SQVTM and CDR2 ANQGSEA come from the germline V gene. CDR3 region: CSVEYSSSEAFF. CDR3 in DNA: TGCAGCGTTGAATATTCTAGCAGTGAAGCTTTCTTT.

This sequence joins TRBV6-1 and TRBJ2-2; D is uncertain. This CDR3 contains 13 residues. Trimming cost V 5 bases and J 5 bases, with 9 bases left between them. Germline CDR1 MNHNS, CDR2 SASEGT. The DNA for the CDR3 is TGTGCCAGCAGTATGGCGAGAACCGGGGAGCTGTTTTTT. Protein sequence: CASSMARTGELFF.

In regard to this clone: One end of the junction does not line up with germline, which may come from a read error. Other DNA sequences in this specimen translate into the identical CDR3. The CDR3 region is CASSLWMGAGVF. The DNA of the CDR3 is TGTGCCAGCAGTTTATGGATGGGGGCGGGCGTCTTC. The rearrangement links TRBV28 to TRBJ2-1; weak D call: TRBD1 (6 bases). Per germline, CDR1 MDHEN and CDR2 SYDVKM. The CDR3 length is 12 residues.

The chain employs TRBV27 and TRBJ2-3; perhaps TRBD2 as D (6 bases). The V and J ends lost 5 bases and 0 bases respectively, with 15 bases between them. This CDR3 is built from 16 residues. Germline lookup yields CDR1 MNHEY and CDR2 SMNVEV (reference sequence). The CDR3 region is CASSPFSGRSTDTQYF. For the CDR3, the DNA is TGTGCCAGCAGTCCCTTTTCCGGGAGAAGCACAGATACGCAGTATTTT.

V is TRBV19 and J is TRBJ2-3, with 12 bases matching TRBD2. Germline values: CDR1 LNHDA, CDR2 SQIVND (reference sequence). The CDR3 spans 16 residues. V lost 5 bases and J lost 11; bases outside the gene matches: 14. The CDR3 loop reads CASSPKKTSGSSKQYF. The CDR3 bases are TGTGCCAGTAGTCCGAAAAAGACTAGCGGGAGTAGTAAGCAGTATTTT.

The rearrangement uses TRBV29-1 and TRBJ1-1, with TRBD1 as a possible D gene (6 bases). The length of the CDR3 is 13 residues. Trimming left V 3 bases short and J 6 bases short, with 14 bases between. Germline V gene sequence: CDR1 SQVTM, CDR2 ANQGSEA. The CDR3 DNA sequence: TGCAGCGTTGACTATGGGGGGCGGCCTGAAGCTTTCTTT. Amino acid sequence: CSVDYGGRPEAFF.

V usage is TRBV7-6 and J usage is TRBJ2-5; 9 bases align to TRBD1. The end of the DNA aligns better with TRBJ2-7, so the J call may be wrong. CDR1 and CDR2 from the germline V gene are SGHVS and FNYEAQ. The CDR3 length is 17 residues. The CDR3 is CASSLREPGQGSYEQYF. The CDR3 DNA reads TGTGCCAGCAGCTTAAGGGAACCGGGACAGGGCTCCTACGAGCAGTACTTC.

The chain links TRBV2 to TRBJ1-6; no firm D call. The CDR3 covers 13 residues. Germline assignment: CDR1 SNHLY and CDR2 FYNNEI. Trimming cost V 5 bases and J 3 bases, with 5 bases left between them. The CDR3 DNA reads as TGTGCCAGCAGTCGGAACTATAATTCACCCCTCCACTTT. Protein: CASSRNYNSPLHF.

The chain uses TRBV15 and TRBJ1-1; D is undetermined. V dropped 3 bases and J dropped 6 bases, with 17 bases sitting between them. CDR3 size: 15 residues. Germline CDR1 is LNHNV and CDR2 is YYDKDF (reference sequence). In DNA, the CDR3 is TGTGCCACCAGCAGTCACCAAATAATAATCCCTGAAGCTTTCTTT. Translation gives CATSSHQIIIPEAFF.

The chain has TRBV5-1 and TRBJ2-2; D perhaps matches TRBD2 (6 bases). Trimming shortened V by 4 bases and J by 5 bases, and 12 bases separated the two germline ends. The CDR3 is made up of 14 amino acids. CDR1 and CDR2 (germline): SGHRS, YFSETQ. The CDR3 DNA reads TGCGCCAGCAGCCCCGGAGGGCCGACCGGGGAGCTGTTTTTT. It encodes CASSPGGPTGELFF.

This chain joins TRBV27 and TRBJ2-5; 8 positions agree with TRBD2. V trimming: 5 bases; J trimming: 5 bases; junction bases outside the gene matches: 4. This CDR3 region has 13 residues. Germline values: CDR1 MNHEY, CDR2 SMNVEV (reference sequence). The CDR3 is CASSTSGFETQYF. The CDR3 region has the DNA TGTGCCAGCAGTACTAGCGGCTTCGAGACCCAGTACTTC.

V usage is TRBV5-4 and J usage is TRBJ2-5; the D gene is possibly TRBD2 (6 bases). V was clipped by 0 bases and J by 4 bases, with 22 bases between them. Germline V lookup: CDR1 SGHNT, CDR2 YYREEE (reference sequence). This CDR3 comprises 18 residues. The CDR3 coding sequence is TGTGCCAGCAGCTTGGTGGGAAGGGGCCCATCGGGAGTAGAGACCCAGTACTTC. It is translated as CASSLVGRGPSGVETQYF.